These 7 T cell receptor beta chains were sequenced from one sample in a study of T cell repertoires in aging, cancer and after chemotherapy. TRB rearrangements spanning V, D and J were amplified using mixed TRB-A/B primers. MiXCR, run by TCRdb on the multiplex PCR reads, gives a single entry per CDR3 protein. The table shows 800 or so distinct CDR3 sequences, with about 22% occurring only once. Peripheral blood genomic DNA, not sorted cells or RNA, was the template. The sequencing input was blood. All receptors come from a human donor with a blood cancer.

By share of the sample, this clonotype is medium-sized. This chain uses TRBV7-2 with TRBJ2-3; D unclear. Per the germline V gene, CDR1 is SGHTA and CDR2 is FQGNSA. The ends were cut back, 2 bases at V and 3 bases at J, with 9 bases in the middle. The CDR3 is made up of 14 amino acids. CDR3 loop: CASSLIQATDTQYF. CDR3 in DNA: TGTGCCAGCAGCTTAATCCAAGCAACAGATACGCAGTATTTT.

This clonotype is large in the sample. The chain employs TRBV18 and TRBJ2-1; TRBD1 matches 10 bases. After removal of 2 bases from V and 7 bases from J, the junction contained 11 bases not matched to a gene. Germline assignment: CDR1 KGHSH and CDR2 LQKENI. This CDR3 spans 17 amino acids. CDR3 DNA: TGTGCCAGCTCACCAGGGACAGGGGCCGTTGTACAGAATGAGCAGTTCTTC. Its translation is CASSPGTGAVVQNEQFF.

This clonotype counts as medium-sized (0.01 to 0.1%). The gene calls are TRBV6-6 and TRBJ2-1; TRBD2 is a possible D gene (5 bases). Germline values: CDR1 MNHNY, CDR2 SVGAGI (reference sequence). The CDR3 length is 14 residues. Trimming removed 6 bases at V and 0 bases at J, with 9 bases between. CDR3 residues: CASSSGSSYNEQFF. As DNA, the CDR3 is TGTGCCAGCAGCAGCGGAAGCTCCTACAATGAGCAGTTCTTC.

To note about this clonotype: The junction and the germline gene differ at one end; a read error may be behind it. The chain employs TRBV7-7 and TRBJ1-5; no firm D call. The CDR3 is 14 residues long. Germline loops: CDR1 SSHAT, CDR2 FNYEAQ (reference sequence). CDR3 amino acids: CASSPLLGNQPQHF. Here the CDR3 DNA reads TGTGCTAGCAGCCCCCTCCTTGGCAATCAGCCCCAGCATTTT.

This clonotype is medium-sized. Written as DNA, the CDR3 is TGTGCCAGTAGTCAGGAGGGTCGACTAGCGGGATCATTTCACCCGGCCAATGAGGCTTACGAGCAGTACTTC. Protein product: CASSQEGRLAGSFHPANEAYEQYF. The chain uses TRBV19 and TRBJ2-7, with 11 bases aligning to TRBD2. The J segment lost 4 bases and the V segment lost 5 bases, leaving 34 bases of the junction unmatched. The CDR3 loop spans 24 amino acids. The germline V gene encodes CDR1 LNHDA and CDR2 SQIVND (reference sequence).

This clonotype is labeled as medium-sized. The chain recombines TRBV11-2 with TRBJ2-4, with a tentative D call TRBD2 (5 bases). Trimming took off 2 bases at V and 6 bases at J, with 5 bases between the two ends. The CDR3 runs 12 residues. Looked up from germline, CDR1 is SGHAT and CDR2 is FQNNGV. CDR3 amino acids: CASSLSGNIQYF. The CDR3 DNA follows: TGTGCCAGCAGCTTAAGCGGAAACATTCAGTACTTC.

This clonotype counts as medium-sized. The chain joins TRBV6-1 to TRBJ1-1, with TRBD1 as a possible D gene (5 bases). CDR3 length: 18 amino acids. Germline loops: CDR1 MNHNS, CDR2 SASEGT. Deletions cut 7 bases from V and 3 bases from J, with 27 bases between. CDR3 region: CASTQGVPDTDWDTEAFF. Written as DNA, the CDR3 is TGTGCCAGCACCCAGGGAGTCCCGGACACCGATTGGGACACTGAAGCTTTCTTT.